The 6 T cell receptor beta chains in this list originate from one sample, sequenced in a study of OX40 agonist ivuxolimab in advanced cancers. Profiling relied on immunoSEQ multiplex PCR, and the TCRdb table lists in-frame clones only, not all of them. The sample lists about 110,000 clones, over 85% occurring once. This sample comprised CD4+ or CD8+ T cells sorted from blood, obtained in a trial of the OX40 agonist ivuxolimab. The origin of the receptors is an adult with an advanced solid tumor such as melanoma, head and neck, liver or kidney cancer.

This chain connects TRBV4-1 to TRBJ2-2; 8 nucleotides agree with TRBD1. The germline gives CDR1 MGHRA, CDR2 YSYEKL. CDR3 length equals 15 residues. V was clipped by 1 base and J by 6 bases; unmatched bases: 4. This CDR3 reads CASSQVTGVAGELFF. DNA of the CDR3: TGCGCCAGCAGCCAAGTGACAGGGGTCGCCGGGGAGCTGTTTTTT.

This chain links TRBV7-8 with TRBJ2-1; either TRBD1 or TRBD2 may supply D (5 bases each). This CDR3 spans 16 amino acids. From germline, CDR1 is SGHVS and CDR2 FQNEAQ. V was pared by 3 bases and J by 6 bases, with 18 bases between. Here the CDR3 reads CASSFAQRGRFNEQFF. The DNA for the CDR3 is TGTGCCAGCAGCTTTGCCCAGAGGGGTAGGTTCAATGAGCAGTTCTTC.

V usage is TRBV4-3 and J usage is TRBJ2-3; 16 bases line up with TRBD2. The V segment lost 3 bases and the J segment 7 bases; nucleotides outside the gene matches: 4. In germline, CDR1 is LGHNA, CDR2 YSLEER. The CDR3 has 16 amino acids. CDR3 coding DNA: TGCGCCAGCAGCCAGGGACTAGCGGGGGGGGATAATACGCAGTATTTT. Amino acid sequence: CASSQGLAGGDNTQYF.

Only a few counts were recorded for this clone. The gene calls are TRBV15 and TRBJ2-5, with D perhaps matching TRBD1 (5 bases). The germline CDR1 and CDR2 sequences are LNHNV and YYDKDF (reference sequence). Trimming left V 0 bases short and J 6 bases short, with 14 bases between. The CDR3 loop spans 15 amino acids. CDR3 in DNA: TGTGCCACCAGCAGAGATGTAGGGGATGTAAAGACCCAGTACTTC. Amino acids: CATSRDVGDVKTQYF.

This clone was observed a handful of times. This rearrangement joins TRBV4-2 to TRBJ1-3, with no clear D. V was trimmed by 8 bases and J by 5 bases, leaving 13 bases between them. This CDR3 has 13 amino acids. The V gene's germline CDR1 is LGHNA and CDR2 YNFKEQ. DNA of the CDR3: TGTGCCAGCTCCGGGGAGCGGCGAAACACCATATATTTT. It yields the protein CASSGERRNTIYF.

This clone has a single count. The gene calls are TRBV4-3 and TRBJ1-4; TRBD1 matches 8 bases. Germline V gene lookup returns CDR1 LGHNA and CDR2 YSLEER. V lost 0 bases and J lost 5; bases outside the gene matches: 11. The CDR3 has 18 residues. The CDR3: CASSQDLAGGGSNEKLFF. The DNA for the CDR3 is TGCGCCAGCAGCCAAGATCTTGCAGGGGGCGGTTCGAATGAAAAACTGTTTTTT.